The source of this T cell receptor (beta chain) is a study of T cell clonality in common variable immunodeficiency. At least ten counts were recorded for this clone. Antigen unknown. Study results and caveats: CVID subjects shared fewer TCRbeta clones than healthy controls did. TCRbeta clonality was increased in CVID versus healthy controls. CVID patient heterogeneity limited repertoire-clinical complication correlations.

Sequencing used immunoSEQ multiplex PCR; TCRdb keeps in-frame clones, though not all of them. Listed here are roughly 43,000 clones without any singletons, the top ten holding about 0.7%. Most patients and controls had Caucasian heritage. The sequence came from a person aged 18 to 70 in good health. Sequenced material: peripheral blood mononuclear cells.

Partial CDR3 DNA: TGTGCCAGCAGCTTAGCATTGAGCGGGGCAGGGAACTATGGC. This translates into CASSLALSGAGNYG. The CDR3 reads in full as CASSLALSGAGNYGYTF. V is TRBV7-2 and J is TRBJ1-2; a weak D match, TRBD1 (5 bases). Read data end 3 residues before the CDR3 end; the end is taken from the germline J gene. Per germline, CDR1 SGHTA and CDR2 FQGNSA. Trimming took off 0 bases at V and 2 bases at J, with 16 bases between the two ends. The CDR3 has 17 amino acids.